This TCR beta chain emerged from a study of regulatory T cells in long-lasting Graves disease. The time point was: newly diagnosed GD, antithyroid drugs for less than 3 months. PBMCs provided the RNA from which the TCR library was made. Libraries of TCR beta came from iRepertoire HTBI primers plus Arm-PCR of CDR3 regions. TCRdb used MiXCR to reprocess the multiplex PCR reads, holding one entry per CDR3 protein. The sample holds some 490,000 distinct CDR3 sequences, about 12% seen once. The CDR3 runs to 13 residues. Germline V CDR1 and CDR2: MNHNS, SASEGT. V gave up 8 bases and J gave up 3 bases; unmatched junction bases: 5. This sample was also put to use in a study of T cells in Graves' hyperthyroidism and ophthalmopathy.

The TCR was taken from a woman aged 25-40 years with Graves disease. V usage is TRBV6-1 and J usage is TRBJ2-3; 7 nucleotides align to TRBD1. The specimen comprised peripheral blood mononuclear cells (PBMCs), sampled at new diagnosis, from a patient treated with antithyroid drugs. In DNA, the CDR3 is TGTGCCAGCGGACAGGACGGTACAGATACGCAGTATTTT. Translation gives CASGQDGTDTQYF.